The present T cell receptor (beta chain) was sequenced within a study of T cell therapy after organ transplantation (dated by TCRdb to the late 2010s). With respect to the entire study: Autologous CMV-specific T cells, expanded in vitro for around 14 days with a peptide pool of 30 HLA class I and II CMV epitopes, were used as therapy products. Up to 6 T cell doses were administered to patients every 2 weeks, and patients were monitored for about 7 months after therapy was completed. Of the ten or so patients, eight were classified as clinical responders and two as nonresponders. Across 2 to 6 intravenous infusions, patients got a median of 1.92 x 10^8 CMV-specific T cells. Blood samples for the long-term post-therapy time point were taken 20 to 29 weeks after therapy ended. A follow-up TRBV repertoire analysis was performed on an open-label phase I trial of autologous CMV-specific adoptive T cell therapy in solid-organ transplant recipients. Only about 75% of the 10 patients had long-term post-therapy samples available.

Using the immunoSEQ two-step, bias-controlled multiplex PCR assay, TRB CDR3 regions were amplified from genomic DNA. Sequencing of CDR3 libraries was carried out on an Illumina NextSeq 500. The original methods were these. The immunoSEQ Analyzer platform was used for the initial alignment and bioinformatics, which included bias normalization against synthetic CDR3 analogs. Annotation of V, D and J genes followed the definitions in the IMGT database. For further TRBV analyses, VDJtools version 1.1.10 and the R package tcR version 2.2.1.11 were used with default settings. For the GLIPH analysis, version 1.0 was run with default settings. Significant clonotype frequency changes were tested by 2-sided binomial test with Benjamini-Hochberg correction (alpha = 0.01) in CDR3 sequences with at least 5 reads. The table comes from immuneACCESS by way of TCRdb, which keeps in-frame sequences with V and J called. Part of the clones is missing from these tables; in studies checked, under half for an unresolved V gene and the rest for unknown reasons. Clone size and the V and J calls come from that table; the DNA yielded D and trimming. The sample table records 15,000 or so clones; approximately 83% of these occur just once. The ten largest clones add up to 25% to 40% of the sample.

The time point label here, explained by the study, means: 20-29 weeks after completion of therapy. The patients had received solid-organ transplants and had cytomegalovirus that was drug-resistant/recurrent. Ten trial participants were chosen for repertoire analysis on the basis of the availability of post-therapy peripheral blood mononuclear cells. A BD FACSAria III was used to sort viable CD3+CD8+CD4- lymphocytes from PBMCs. Genomic DNA was extracted from sorted cells with the Qiagen DNeasy Kit. The research as a whole found: The fold change in CD8 clonality after therapy was inversely correlated with pretherapy clonality, which suggests that less biased repertoires were more open to remodeling. Before therapy, nonresponders had marked clonal expansions, and after therapy the repertoires of nonresponders changed only minimally. Because the cohort was small, confounders such as concurrent antirejection and antiviral medications could not be assessed. Both transferred clonotypes and endogenous clonotypes not detected in the therapy products appeared to be included in post-therapy reconstitution. Few detected expansions in nonresponders may reflect reduced sample coverage from poor CD8+ T cell yield.

The germline V gene gives CDR1 as MNHEY and CDR2 as SVGAGI. Counted from cysteine to phenylalanine, this CDR3 has 15 amino acids. This entry keeps only the CDR3 DNA: 45 bases, framed from base 1. V and J are truncated by 0 bases and 0 bases respectively, leaving an intervening sequence of 5 bases. Note on this clone: The clone's antigen remains unknown. The record has no base qualities; no much larger clone is one base away.

The sequencing used CD8+ T cells from blood, collected after autologous CMV-specific T cell therapy. Here the chain combines TRBV6-5 and TRBJ1-4; there is no confident call for the D gene. This clonotype originated in a human patient who had received a solid organ transplant and had CMV disease. A transplant means some T cells may be of graft donor rather than patient origin. The nucleotide sequence is given as TGTGCCAGCAGTTACTCTTATCCAACTAATGAAAAACTGTTTTTT. Its translation is CASSYSYPTNEKLFF.